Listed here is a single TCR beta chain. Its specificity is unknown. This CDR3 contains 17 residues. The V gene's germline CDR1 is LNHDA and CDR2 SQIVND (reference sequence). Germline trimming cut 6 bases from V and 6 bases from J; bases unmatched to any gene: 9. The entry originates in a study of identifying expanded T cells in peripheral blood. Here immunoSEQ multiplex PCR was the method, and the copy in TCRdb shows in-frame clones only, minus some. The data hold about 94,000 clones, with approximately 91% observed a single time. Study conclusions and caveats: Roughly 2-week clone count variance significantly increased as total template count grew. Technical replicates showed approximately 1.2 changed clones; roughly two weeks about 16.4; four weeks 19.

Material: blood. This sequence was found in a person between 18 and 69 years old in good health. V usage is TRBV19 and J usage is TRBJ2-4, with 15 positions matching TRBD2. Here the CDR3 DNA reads TGTGCCAGTAGAGAGTCCCGGGGACTAGCGGGAGGAAACATTCAGTACTTC. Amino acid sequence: CASRESRGLAGGNIQYF.